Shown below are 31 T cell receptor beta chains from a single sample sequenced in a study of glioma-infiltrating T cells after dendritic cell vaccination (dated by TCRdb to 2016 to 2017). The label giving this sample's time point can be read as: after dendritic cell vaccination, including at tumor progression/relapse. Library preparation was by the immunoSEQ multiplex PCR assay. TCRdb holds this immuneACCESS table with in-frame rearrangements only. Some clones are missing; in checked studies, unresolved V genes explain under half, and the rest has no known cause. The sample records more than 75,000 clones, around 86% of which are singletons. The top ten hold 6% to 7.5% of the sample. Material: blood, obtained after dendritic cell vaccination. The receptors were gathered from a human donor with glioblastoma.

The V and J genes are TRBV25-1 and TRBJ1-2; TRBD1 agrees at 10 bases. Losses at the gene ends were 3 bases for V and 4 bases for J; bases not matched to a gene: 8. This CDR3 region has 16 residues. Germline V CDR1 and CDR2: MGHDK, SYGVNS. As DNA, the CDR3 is TGTGCCAGCAGTGATTTAGACAGGGGGCGCGCCTATGGCTACACCTTC. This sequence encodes CASSDLDRGRAYGYTF.

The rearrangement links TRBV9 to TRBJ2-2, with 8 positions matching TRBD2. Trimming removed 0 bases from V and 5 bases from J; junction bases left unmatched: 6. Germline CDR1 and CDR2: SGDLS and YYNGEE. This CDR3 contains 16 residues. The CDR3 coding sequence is TGTGCCAGCAGCGTAGGACGGGGGGGCGGAACCGGGGAGCTGTTTTTT. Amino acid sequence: CASSVGRGGGTGELFF. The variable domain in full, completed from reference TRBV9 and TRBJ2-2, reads DSGVTQTPKHLITATGQRVTLRCSPRSGDLSVYWYQQSLDQGLQFLIQYYNGEERAKGNILERFSAQQFPDLHSELNLSSLELGDSALYFCASSVGRGGGTGELFFGEGSRLTVL.

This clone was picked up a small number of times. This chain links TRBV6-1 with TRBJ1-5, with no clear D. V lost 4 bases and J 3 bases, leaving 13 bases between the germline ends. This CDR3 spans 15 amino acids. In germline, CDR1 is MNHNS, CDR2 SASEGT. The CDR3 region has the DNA TGTGCCAGCAGTGTCGCTGGAGGGTTCAATCAGCCCCAGCATTTT. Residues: CASSVAGGFNQPQHF.

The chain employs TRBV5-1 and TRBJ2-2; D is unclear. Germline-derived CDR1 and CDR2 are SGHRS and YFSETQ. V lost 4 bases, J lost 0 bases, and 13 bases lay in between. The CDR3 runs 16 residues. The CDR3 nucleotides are TGCGCCAGCAGCCCAGGCTACTCTACGAACACCGGGGAGCTGTTTTTT. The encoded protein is CASSPGYSTNTGELFF.

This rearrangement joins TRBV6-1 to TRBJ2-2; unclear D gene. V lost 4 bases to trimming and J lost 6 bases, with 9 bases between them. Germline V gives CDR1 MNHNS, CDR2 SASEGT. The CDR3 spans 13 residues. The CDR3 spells CASSVEAAGELFF. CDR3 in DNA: TGTGCCAGCAGTGTTGAGGCAGCCGGGGAGCTGTTTTTT.

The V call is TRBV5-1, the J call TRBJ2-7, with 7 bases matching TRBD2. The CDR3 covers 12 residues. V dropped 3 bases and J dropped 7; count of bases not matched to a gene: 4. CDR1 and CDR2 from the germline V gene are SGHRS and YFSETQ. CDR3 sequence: CASSWEGGEQYF. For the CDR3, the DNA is TGCGCCAGCAGCTGGGAGGGCGGTGAGCAGTACTTC.

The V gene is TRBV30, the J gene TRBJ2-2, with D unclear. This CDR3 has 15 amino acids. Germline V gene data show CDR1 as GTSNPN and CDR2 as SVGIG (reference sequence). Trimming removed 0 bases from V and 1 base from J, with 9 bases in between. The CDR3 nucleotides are TGTGCCTGGAGTGTATCCCCCAGGAACACCGGGGAGCTGTTTTTT. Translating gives CAWSVSPRNTGELFF.

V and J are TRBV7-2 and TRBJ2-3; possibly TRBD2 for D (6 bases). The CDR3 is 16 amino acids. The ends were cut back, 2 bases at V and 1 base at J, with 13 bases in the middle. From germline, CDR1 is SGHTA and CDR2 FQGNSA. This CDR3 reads CASSLPRGGGTDTQYF. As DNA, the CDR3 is TGTGCCAGCAGCTTACCCCGGGGCGGGGGCACAGATACGCAGTATTTT.

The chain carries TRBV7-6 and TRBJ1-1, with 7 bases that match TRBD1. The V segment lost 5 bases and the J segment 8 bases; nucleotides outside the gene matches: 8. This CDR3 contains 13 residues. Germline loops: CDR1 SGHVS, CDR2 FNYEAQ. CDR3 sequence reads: CASSPGQADEAFF. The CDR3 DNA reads TGTGCCAGCAGCCCCGGACAGGCGGACGAAGCTTTCTTT.

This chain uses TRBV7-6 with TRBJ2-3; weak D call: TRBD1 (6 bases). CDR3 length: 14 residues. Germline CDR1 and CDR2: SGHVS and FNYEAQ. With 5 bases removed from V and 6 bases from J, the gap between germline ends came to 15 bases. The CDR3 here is CASSQLRGSDTQYF. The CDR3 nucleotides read TGTGCCAGCAGCCAGCTCAGGGGTTCTGATACGCAGTATTTT.

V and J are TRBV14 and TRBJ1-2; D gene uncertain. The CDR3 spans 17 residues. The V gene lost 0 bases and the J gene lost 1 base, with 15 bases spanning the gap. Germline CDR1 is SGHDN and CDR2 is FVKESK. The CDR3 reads CASSQDRRVTVNYGYTF. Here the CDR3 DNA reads TGTGCCAGCAGCCAAGATCGCCGTGTCACAGTTAACTATGGCTACACCTTC.

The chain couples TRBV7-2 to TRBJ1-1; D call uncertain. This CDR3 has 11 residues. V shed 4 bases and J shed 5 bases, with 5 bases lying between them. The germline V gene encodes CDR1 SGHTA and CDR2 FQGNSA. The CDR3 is CASSWRTEAFF. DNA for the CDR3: TGTGCCAGCAGCTGGAGGACTGAAGCTTTCTTT.

This CDR3 reads CASSPRGPMNTGELFF. CDR3 bases: TGCGCCAGCAGCCCCAGGGGCCCTATGAACACCGGGGAGCTGTTTTTT. The J gene is TRBJ2-2, the V gene TRBV5-1, with a possible D match to TRBD1 (6 bases). The CDR3 contains 16 residues. From germline, CDR1 is SGHRS and CDR2 YFSETQ. V was cut by 4 bases and J by 1 base, with 14 bases left in between.

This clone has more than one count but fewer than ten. In DNA, the CDR3 is TGTGCCATCGGAACCTCTTTGGAGACTGAAGCTTTCTTT. Translating gives CAIGTSLETEAFF. This sequence joins TRBV10-3 and TRBJ1-1; no clear D. V shed 8 bases and J shed 5 bases, with 15 bases lying between them. CDR1 and CDR2 (germline): ENHRY, SYGVKD. The CDR3 has 13 residues.

CDR3 coding DNA: TGTGCCAGCAGTTACTCAATGGGAGAGGGCACTGAAGCTTTCTTT. This gives the protein CASSYSMGEGTEAFF. The chain recombines TRBV6-5 with TRBJ1-1, with D unresolved. This CDR3 region has 15 residues. Trimming took off 0 bases at V and 4 bases at J, with 12 bases between the two ends. Germline assignment: CDR1 MNHEY and CDR2 SVGAGI.

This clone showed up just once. The CDR3 DNA reads as TGTGCCAGCAAACGGGACAATCAGCCCCAGCATTTT. This sequence encodes CASKRDNQPQHF. V and J are TRBV2 and TRBJ1-5; D gene unclear. Germline CDR1 is SNHLY and CDR2 is FYNNEI. V lost 7 bases, J lost 3 bases, and 7 bases lay in between. The CDR3 length is 12 residues.

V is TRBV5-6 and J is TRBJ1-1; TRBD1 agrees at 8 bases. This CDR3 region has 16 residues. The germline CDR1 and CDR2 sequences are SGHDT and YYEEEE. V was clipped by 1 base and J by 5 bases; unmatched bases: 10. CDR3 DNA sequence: TGTGCCAGCAGCTTGAGAAAAACAGGGGGTAGTACTGAAGCTTTCTTT. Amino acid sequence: CASSLRKTGGSTEAFF.

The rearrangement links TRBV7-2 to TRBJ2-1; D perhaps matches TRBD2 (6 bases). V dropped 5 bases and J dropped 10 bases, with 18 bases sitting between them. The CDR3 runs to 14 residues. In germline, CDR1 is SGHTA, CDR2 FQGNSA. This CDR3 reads CASSLYGGEDEQFF. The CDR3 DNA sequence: TGTGCCAGCAGCCTCTATGGAGGGGAAGACGAGCAGTTCTTC.

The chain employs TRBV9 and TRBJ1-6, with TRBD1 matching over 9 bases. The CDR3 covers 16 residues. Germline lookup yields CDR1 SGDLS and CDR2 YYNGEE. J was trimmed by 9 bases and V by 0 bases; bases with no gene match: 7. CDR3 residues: CASSVGTGTGTSPLHF. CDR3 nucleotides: TGTGCCAGCAGCGTAGGAACCGGGACAGGGACTTCACCCCTCCACTTT.

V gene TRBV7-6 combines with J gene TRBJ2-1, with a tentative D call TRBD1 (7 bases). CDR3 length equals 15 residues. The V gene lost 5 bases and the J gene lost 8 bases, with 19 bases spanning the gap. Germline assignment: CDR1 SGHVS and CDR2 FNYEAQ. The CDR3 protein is CASSPEGARADEQFF. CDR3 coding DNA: TGTGCCAGCAGCCCGGAGGGGGCCCGTGCCGATGAGCAGTTCTTC.

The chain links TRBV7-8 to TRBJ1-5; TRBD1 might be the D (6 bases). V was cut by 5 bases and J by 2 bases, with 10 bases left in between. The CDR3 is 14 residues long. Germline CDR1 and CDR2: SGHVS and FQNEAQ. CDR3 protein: CASSPPGGNQPQHF. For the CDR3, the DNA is TGTGCCAGCAGCCCCCCAGGGGGCAATCAGCCCCAGCATTTT.

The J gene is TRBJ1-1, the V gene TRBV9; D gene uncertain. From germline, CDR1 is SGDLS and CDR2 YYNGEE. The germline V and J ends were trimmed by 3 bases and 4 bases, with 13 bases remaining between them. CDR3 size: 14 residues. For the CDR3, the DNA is TGTGCCAGCAGCGGAGGGAATTTGGGCACTGAAGCTTTCTTT. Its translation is CASSGGNLGTEAFF.

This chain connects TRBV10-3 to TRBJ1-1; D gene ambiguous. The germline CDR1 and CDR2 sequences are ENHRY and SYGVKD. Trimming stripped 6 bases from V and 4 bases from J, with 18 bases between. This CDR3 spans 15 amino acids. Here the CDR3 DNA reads TGTGCCATCAGGGAGGACCGGGAGGGAAGCACTGAAGCTTTCTTT. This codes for CAIREDREGSTEAFF.

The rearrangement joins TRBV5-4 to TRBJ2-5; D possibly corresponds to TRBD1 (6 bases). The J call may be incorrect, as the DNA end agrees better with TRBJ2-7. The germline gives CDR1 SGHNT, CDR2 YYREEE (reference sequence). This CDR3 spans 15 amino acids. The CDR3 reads CASSSQGAITYEQYF. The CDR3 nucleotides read TGTGCCAGCAGCTCACAGGGCGCGATAACCTACGAGCAGTACTTC.

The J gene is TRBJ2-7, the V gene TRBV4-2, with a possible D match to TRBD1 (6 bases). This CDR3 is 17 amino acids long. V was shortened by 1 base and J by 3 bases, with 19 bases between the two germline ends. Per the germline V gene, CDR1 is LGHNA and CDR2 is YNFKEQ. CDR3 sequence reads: CASSQVRGTAGFYEQYF. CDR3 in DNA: TGTGCCAGCAGCCAAGTTAGGGGGACGGCGGGTTTCTACGAGCAGTACTTC.

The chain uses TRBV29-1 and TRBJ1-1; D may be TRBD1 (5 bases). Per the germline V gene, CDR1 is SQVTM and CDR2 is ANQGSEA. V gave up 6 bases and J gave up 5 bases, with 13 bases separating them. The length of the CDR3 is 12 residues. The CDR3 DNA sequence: TGCAGCGTAAGGGCAGGGATTACTGAAGCTTTCTTT. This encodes CSVRAGITEAFF.

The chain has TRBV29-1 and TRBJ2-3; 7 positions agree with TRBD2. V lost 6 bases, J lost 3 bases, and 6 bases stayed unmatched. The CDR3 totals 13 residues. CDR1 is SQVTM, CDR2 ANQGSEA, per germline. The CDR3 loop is CSVPSLATDTQYF. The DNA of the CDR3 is TGCAGCGTCCCCTCACTAGCGACAGATACGCAGTATTTT.

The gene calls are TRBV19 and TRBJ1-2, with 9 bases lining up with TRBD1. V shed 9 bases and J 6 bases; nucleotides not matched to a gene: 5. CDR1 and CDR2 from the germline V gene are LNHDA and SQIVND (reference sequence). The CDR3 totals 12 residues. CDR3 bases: TGTGCCAGCCGGGACAGGGTTCATGGCTACACCTTC. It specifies CASRDRVHGYTF.

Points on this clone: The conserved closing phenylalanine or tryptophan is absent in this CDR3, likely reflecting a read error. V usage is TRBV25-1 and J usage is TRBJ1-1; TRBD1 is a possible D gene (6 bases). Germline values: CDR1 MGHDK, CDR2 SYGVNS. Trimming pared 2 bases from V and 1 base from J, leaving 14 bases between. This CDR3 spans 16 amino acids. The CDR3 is CASSEPSGTTNTEAFL. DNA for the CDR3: TGTGCCAGCAGTGAACCCTCAGGGACAACGAACACTGAAGCTTTCCTT.

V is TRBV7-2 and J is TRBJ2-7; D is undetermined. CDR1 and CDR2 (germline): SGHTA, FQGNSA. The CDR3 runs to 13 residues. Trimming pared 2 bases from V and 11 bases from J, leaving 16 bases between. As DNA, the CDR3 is TGTGCCAGCAGCTTATTTCGCGCAGACTCTAAGTACTTC. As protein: CASSLFRADSKYF.

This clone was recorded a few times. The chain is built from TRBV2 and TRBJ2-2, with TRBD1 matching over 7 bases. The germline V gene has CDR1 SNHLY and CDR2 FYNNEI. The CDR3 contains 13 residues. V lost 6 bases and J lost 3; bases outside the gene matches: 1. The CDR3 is CASRGQYTGELFF. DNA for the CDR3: TGTGCCAGCAGGGGACAGTACACCGGGGAGCTGTTTTTT.